This T cell receptor (beta chain) comes out of a study of cytomegalovirus exposure and HLA in healthy donors. Study-wide points: TRBV6-2, TRBV6-3 and some other V segments were excluded as indistinguishable.

Concerning this clone: Its antigen is not known.

The PCR had 60 Vbeta and 13 Jbeta primers. Measured with immunoSEQ multiplex PCR; TCRdb has only the in-frame clones, and not every one. The sample lists 95,000 to 150,000 clones; about 85% were seen once. The germline V gene has CDR1 SGHTA and CDR2 FQGNSA. With 1 base clipped from V and 14 bases from J, the junction kept 8 bases outside the gene matches. This CDR3 spans 13 amino acids. This sequence joins TRBV7-2 and TRBJ2-4; TRBD1 agrees at 7 bases. This TCR was recovered from a man younger than 35 in good health and CMV-seropositive. Sequencing input: PBMCs. The CDR3 DNA is TGTGCCAGCAGCTTAGTGGGGGACAGAGGAGAGTACTTC. Translating gives CASSLVGDRGEYF. Supplemented by reference TRBV7-2 and TRBJ2-4, the full variable domain reads GAGVSQSPSNKVTEKGKDVELRCDPISGHTALYWYRQSLGQGLEFLIYFQGNSAPDKSGLPSDRFSAERTGGSVSTLTIQRTQQEDSAVYLCASSLVGDRGEYFGAGTRLSVL.